This entry features one T cell receptor (beta chain) sequence. Its antigen is not known. The PCR had 60 Vbeta and 13 Jbeta primers. Produced via immunoSEQ multiplex PCR; TCRdb's table is partial and in-frame only. The table lists tens of thousands of clones, roughly 87% of them singletons. This record comes from a study of cytomegalovirus exposure and HLA in healthy donors. Notes on the study in general: In a later analysis, parvovirus B19, influenza, CMV and Epstein-Barr virus appeared linked to several top co-occurrence clusters. Researchers catalogued about 150 TCR beta chains as cytomegalovirus-associated.

Germline V CDR1 and CDR2: SGHRS, YFSETQ. This CDR3 is built from 15 residues. V shed 4 bases and J 5 bases; nucleotides not matched to a gene: 11. Sequenced: PBMCs. The TCR originated in a female donor in good health and CMV-seronegative. The chain combines TRBV5-1 with TRBJ1-2; 7 bases line up with TRBD1. CDR3 DNA sequence: TGCGCCAGCAGCCCAGAACCGGACAGGTTATATGGCTACACCTTC. This gives the protein CASSPEPDRLYGYTF.